This T cell receptor (beta chain) was identified in a study of blood T cell repertoires in COVID-19. V lost 1 base to trimming and J lost 1 base, with 5 bases between them. Germline values: CDR1 SGHRS, CDR2 YFSETQ. CDR3 length equals 13 residues. Individuals drawn from under 30 US areas were roughly 18 to 89 years old. In assigning cohorts, the study relied on participant-reported clinical history. Clones were sequenced by immunoSEQ multiplex PCR, and TCRdb holds only the in-frame ones, with some missing. This table has approximately 260,000 clones, around 84% appearing once. In this sample, this clone turned up a few times.

The chain uses TRBV5-1 and TRBJ1-2; D call uncertain. The TCR sequence derives from a man aged 25 to 45 with acute COVID-19. What was sequenced was PBMCs or T cells enriched from blood (not recorded which). The CDR3 loop reads CASSLTDNYGYTF. The CDR3 region has the DNA TGCGCCAGCAGCTTGACAGATAACTATGGCTACACCTTC.